Below are 5 T cell receptor beta chains sequenced from a single sample in a study of blood T cell repertoires in COVID-19. The data were produced by immunoSEQ multiplex PCR, yet TCRdb's version contains in-frame clones alone and is incomplete. In the table there are about 200,000 clones, 82% of which are singletons. Sequencing used peripheral blood. These receptors came from a woman older than 75 with COVID-19, enrolled during active disease.

The sample holds a few counts of this clone. The chain links TRBV7-9 to TRBJ1-1; no reliable D call. Trimming took off 5 bases at V and 1 base at J, with 11 bases between the two ends. Germline CDR1 and CDR2: SEHNR and FQNEAQ (reference sequence). This CDR3 has 14 amino acids. DNA for the CDR3: TGTGCCAGCAGCGAGAGAGATCCGAACACTGAAGCTTTCTTT. Translation: CASSERDPNTEAFF.

This chain joins TRBV30 and TRBJ2-2; possible D gene TRBD1, 7 bases. CDR3 size: 14 residues. Trimming shortened V by 2 bases and J by 4 bases, and 11 bases separated the two germline ends. Per the germline V gene, CDR1 is GTSNPN and CDR2 is SVGIG (reference sequence). The CDR3 bases are TGTGCCTGGAGTAGGCAGGGGGGCACCGGGGAGCTGTTTTTT. This encodes CAWSRQGGTGELFF.

This clone was recorded only once. This chain joins TRBV11-3 and TRBJ2-1; a weak D match, TRBD1 (6 bases). This CDR3 comprises 14 residues. V lost 5 bases to trimming and J lost 1 base, with 9 bases between them. In germline, CDR1 is SGHNT, CDR2 YENEEA. This CDR3 reads CASSGDRSYNEQFF. The CDR3 DNA sequence: TGTGCCAGCAGCGGTGACAGGTCCTACAATGAGCAGTTCTTC.

The V and J genes are TRBV15 and TRBJ2-7, with D hard to call. Germline V gene sequence: CDR1 LNHNV, CDR2 YYDKDF (reference sequence). CDR3 length: 13 amino acids. Deletions cut 7 bases from V and 5 bases from J, with 15 bases between. The CDR3 loop is CATTSLPRNEQYF. The CDR3 bases are TGTGCCACCACTAGTTTACCGCGAAACGAGCAGTACTTC.

The V gene is TRBV6-6, the J gene TRBJ2-1; 7 positions agree with TRBD1. V was pared by 7 bases and J by 2 bases, with 5 bases of the junction left unmatched. The germline CDR1 and CDR2 sequences are MNHNY and SVGAGI (reference sequence). The CDR3 contains 14 residues. The CDR3 reads CASTLQGAYNEQFF. The CDR3 DNA sequence: TGTGCCAGCACCCTCCAGGGGGCCTACAATGAGCAGTTCTTC.